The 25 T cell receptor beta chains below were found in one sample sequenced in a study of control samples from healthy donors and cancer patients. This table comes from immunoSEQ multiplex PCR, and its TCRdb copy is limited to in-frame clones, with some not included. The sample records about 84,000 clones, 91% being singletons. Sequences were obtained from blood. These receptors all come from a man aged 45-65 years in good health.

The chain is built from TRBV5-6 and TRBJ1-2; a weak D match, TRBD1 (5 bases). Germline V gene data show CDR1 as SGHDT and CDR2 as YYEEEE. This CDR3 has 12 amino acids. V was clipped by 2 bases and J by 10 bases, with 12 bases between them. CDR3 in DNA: TGTGCCAGCAGCTTTACTGGACAATCCTACACCTTC. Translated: CASSFTGQSYTF.

The CDR3 DNA is TGTGCCACCAGTGATAGAAAAGCAGCCTTCCAAGAGACCCAGTACTTC. This gives the protein CATSDRKAAFQETQYF. The chain is built from TRBV24-1 and TRBJ2-5, with D unclear. V was pared by 3 bases and J by 1 base, with 14 bases between. Germline loops: CDR1 KGHDR, CDR2 SFDVKD. The CDR3 is 16 amino acids.

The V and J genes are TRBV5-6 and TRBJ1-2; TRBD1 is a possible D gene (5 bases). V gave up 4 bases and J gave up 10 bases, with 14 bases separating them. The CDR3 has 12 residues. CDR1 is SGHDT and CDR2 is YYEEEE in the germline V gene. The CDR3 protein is CASSPGGRLYTF. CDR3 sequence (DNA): TGTGCCAGCAGCCCGGGGGGACGGCTCTACACCTTC.

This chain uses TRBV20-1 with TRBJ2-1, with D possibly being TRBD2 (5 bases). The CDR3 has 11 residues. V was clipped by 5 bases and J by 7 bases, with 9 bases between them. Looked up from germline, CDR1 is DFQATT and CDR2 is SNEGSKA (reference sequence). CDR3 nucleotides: TGCAGTGCTCCCTCGGGAAATGAGCAGTTCTTC. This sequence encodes CSAPSGNEQFF.

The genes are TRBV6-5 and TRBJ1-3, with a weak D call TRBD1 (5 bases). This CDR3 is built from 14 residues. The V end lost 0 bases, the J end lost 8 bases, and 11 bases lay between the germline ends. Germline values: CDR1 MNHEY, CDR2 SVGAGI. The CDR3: CASSYSGGLHTIYF. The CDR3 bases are TGTGCCAGCAGTTACTCCGGGGGACTCCACACCATATATTTT.

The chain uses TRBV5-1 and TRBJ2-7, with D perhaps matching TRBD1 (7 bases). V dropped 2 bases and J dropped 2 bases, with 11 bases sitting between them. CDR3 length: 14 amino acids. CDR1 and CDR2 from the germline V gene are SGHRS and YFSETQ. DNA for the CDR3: TGCGCCAGCAGCTTCCAGGGGGGCACCTACGAGCAGTACTTC. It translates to CASSFQGGTYEQYF.

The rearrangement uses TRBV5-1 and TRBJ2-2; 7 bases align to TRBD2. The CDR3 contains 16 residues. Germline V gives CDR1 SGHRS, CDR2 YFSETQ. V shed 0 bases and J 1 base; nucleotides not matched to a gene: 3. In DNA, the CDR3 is TGCGCCAGCAGCTTGGATGTAGCGGGGAACACCGGGGAGCTGTTTTTT. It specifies CASSLDVAGNTGELFF.

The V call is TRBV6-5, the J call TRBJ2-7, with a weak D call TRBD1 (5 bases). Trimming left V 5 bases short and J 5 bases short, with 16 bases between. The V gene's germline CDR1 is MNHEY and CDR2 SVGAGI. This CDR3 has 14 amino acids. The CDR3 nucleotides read TGTGCCAGCAGTCCTGACAGTGGTTTCAACGAGCAGTACTTC. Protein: CASSPDSGFNEQYF.

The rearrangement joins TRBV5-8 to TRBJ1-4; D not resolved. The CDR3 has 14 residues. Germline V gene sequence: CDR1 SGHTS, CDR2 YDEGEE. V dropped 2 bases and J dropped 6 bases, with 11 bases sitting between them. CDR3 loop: CASSLGYKDEKLFF. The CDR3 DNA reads TGTGCCAGCAGCTTAGGCTATAAGGATGAAAAACTGTTTTTT.

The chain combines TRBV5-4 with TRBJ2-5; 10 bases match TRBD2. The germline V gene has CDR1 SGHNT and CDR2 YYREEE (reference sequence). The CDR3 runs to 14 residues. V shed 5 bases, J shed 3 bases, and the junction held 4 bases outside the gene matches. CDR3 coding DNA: TGTGCCAGCAGGACAGGGACTAGCGAAGAGACCCAGTACTTC. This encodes CASRTGTSEETQYF.

The CDR3 DNA reads TGTGCCAGCAGCTTCCGGGACAGGGGGGAAGCTTTCTTT. Its protein product is CASSFRDRGEAFF. V and J are TRBV7-2 and TRBJ1-1; 11 nucleotides match TRBD1. The CDR3 sequence is 13 residues long. V shed 3 bases and J 8 bases; nucleotides not matched to a gene: 2. Germline V gives CDR1 SGHTA, CDR2 FQGNSA.

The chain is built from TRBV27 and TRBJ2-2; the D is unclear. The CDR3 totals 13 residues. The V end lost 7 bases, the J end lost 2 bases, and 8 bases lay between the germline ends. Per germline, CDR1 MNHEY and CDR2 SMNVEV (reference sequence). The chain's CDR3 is CASKTVNTGELFF. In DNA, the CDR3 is TGTGCCAGCAAGACGGTCAACACCGGGGAGCTGTTTTTT.

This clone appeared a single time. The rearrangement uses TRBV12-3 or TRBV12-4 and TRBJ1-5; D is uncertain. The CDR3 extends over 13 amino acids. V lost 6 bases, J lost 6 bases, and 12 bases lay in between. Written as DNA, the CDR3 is TGTGCCAGCAGCAGCTTCAGTAGTCAGCCCCAGCATTTT. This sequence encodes CASSSFSSQPQHF.

CDR3 DNA: TGCGCCAGCAGCTTGGGGCGGGTCCGGGAGGGCATTCAGTACTTC. It is translated as CASSLGRVREGIQYF. The rearrangement links TRBV5-1 to TRBJ2-4, with TRBD2 identical over 8 bases. Losses at the gene ends were 0 bases for V and 9 bases for J; bases not matched to a gene: 8. Germline V gives CDR1 SGHRS, CDR2 YFSETQ. CDR3 length: 15 residues.

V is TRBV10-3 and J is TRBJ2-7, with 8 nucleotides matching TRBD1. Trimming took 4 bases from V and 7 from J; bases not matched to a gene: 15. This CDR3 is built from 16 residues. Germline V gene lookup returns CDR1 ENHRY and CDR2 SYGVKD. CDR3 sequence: CAISANRPGQVGEQYF. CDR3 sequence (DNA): TGTGCCATCAGTGCTAACCGCCCGGGACAGGTGGGGGAGCAGTACTTC.

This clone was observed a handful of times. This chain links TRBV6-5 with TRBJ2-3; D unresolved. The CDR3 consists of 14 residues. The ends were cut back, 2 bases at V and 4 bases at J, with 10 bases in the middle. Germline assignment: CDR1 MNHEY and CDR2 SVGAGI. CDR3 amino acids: CASSYLFDADTQYF. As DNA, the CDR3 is TGTGCCAGCAGTTACCTATTTGATGCAGATACGCAGTATTTT.

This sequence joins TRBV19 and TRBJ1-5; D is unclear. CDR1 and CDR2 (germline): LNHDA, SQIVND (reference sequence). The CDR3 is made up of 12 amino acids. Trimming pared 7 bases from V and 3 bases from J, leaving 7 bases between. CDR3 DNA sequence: TGTGCCAGTAACAGTTACAATCAGCCCCAGCATTTT. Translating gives CASNSYNQPQHF.

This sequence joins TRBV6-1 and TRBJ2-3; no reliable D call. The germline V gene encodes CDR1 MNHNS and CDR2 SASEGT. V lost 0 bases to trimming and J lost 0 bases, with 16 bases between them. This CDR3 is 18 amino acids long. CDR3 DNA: TGTGCCAGCAGTGAAGCGTCTTGGTGGCAGATGAGCACAGATACGCAGTATTTT. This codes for CASSEASWWQMSTDTQYF.

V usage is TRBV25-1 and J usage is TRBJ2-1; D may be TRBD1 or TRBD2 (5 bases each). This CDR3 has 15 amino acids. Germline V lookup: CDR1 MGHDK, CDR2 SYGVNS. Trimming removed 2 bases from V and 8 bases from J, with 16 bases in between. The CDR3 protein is CASSETAVGVDEQFF. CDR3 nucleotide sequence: TGTGCCAGCAGTGAAACCGCAGTGGGGGTCGATGAGCAGTTCTTC.

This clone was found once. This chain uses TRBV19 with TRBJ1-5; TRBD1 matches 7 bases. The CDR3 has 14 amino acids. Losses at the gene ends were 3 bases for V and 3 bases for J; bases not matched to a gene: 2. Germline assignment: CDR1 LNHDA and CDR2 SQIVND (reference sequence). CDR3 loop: CASSIGQDNQPQHF. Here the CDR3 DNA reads TGTGCCAGTAGTATCGGACAGGACAATCAGCCCCAGCATTTT.

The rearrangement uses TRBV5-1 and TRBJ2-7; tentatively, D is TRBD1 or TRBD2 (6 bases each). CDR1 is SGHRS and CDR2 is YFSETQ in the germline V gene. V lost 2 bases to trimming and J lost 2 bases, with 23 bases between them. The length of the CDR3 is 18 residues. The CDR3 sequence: CASSFRGGRGTGAYEQYF. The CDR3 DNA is TGCGCCAGCAGCTTCAGGGGTGGGCGCGGTACGGGGGCCTACGAGCAGTACTTC.

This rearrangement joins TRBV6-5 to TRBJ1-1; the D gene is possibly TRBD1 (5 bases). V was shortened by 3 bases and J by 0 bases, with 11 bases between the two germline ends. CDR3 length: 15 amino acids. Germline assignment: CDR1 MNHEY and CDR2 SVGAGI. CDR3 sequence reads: CASSYSGGMNTEAFF. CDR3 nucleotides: TGTGCCAGCAGTTATTCGGGGGGGATGAACACTGAAGCTTTCTTT.

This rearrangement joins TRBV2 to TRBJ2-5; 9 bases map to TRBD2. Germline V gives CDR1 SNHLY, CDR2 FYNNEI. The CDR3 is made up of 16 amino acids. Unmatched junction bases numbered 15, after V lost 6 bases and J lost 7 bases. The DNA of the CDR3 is TGTGCCAGCAGGGCTAGCGGGGCCCTGAGCTTCGCGACCCAGTACTTC. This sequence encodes CASRASGALSFATQYF. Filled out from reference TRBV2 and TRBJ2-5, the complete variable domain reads EPEVTQTPSHQVTQMGQEVILRCVPISNHLYFYWYRQILGQKVEFLVSFYNNEISEKSEIFDDQFSVERPDGSNFTLKIRSTKLEDSAMYFCASRASGALSFATQYFGPGTRLLVL.

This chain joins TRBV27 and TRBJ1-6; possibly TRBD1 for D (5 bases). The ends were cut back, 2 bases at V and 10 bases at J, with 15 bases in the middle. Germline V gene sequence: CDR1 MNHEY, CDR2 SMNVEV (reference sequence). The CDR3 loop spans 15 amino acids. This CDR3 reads CASSLKGQGLSPLHF. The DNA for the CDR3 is TGTGCCAGCAGTTTAAAGGGCCAGGGTTTGTCACCCCTCCACTTT.

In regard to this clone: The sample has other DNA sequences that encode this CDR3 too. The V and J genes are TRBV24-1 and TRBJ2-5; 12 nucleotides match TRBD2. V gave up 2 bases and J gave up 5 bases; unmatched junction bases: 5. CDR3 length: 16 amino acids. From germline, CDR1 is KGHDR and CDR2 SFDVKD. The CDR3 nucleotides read TGTGCCACCAGTGATTCCGGACTAGCGGGGCAGGAGACCCAGTACTTC. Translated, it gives CATSDSGLAGQETQYF.